A single sample is the source of the 5 T cell receptor beta chains below, sequenced in a study of blood T cell repertoires in COVID-19. The table came from immunoSEQ multiplex PCR; TCRdb's copy has only in-frame clones and leaves some out. The sample has some 250,000 clones, roughly 88% seen once. The sample consisted of peripheral blood. The source of these receptors is a man aged 35 to 55 with acute or convalescent COVID-19.

The V call is TRBV6-5, the J call TRBJ2-5; a weak D match, TRBD1 (6 bases). CDR3 length: 15 residues. With 3 bases removed from V and 0 bases from J, the gap between germline ends came to 11 bases. Per the germline V gene, CDR1 is MNHEY and CDR2 is SVGAGI. CDR3 region: CASSYTQGHQETQYF. The CDR3 DNA reads TGTGCCAGCAGTTATACACAGGGCCACCAAGAGACCCAGTACTTC.

The V gene is TRBV18, the J gene TRBJ2-7; 7 nucleotides line up with TRBD1. V lost 3 bases and J lost 5; bases outside the gene matches: 10. Germline CDR1 reads KGHSH; CDR2 reads LQKENI. The CDR3 loop spans 15 amino acids. CDR3 region: CASSPGTGDRHEQYF. The CDR3, as DNA: TGTGCCAGCTCACCTGGAACAGGGGATAGGCACGAGCAGTACTTC.

As DNA, the CDR3 is TGTGCCAGCAGTTACCAGGGGAGGAACACTGAAGCTTTCTTT. Translating it yields CASSYQGRNTEAFF. The chain has TRBV6-5 and TRBJ1-1, with D possibly matching TRBD1 (6 bases). Germline CDR1 and CDR2: MNHEY and SVGAGI. This CDR3 is built from 14 residues. Deletions cut 2 bases from V and 1 base from J, with 8 bases between.

The CDR3 sequence: CASSRTRDNEQFF. The CDR3 DNA reads as TGTGCCAGCAGCCGCACTAGAGACAATGAGCAGTTCTTC. This rearrangement joins TRBV12-3 or TRBV12-4 to TRBJ2-1; maybe TRBD2 (5 bases). This CDR3 comprises 13 residues. V gave up 6 bases and J gave up 5 bases, with 11 bases separating them.

A note on this clone: Other DNA sequences in the sample encode the same CDR3. The genes are TRBV19 and TRBJ1-2; 7 bases match TRBD1. Germline-derived CDR1 and CDR2 are LNHDA and SQIVND (reference sequence). The CDR3 spans 13 residues. V shed 6 bases, J shed 3 bases, and the junction held 4 bases outside the gene matches. CDR3 loop: CASSLDRDYGYTF. The CDR3 DNA reads TGTGCCAGTAGCCTCGACAGGGACTATGGCTACACCTTC.